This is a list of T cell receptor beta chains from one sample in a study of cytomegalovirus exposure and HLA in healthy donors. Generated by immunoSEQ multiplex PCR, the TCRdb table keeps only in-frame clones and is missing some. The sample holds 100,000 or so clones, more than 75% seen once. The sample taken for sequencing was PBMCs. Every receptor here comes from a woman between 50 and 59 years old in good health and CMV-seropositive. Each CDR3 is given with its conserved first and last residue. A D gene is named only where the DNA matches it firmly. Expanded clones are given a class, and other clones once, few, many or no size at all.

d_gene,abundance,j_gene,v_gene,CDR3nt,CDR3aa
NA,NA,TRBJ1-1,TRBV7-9,TGTGCCAGCAGCCCGACAACTAACACTGAAGCTTTCTTT,CASSPTTNTEAFF
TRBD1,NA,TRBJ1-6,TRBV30,TGTGCCTGGATCCCCCCGGGACAGGGGAATTATTCACCCCTCCACTTT,CAWIPPGQGNYSPLHF
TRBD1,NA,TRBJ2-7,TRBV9,TGTGCCAGCAGCCCCGGACAGGCGACTCCCTACGAGCAGTACTTC,CASSPGQATPYEQYF
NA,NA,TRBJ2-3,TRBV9,TGTGCCAGCAGCGGGACAGAACAGTATTTT,CASSGTEQYF
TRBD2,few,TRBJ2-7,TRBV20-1,TGCAGTGCTAAGCGGGAGTACGAGCAGTACTTC,CSAKREYEQYF
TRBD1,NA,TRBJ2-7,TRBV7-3,TGTGCCAGCAGCTCCCAGGGACAGGGCGGCGAGCAGTACTTC,CASSSQGQGGEQYF
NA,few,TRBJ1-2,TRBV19,TGTGCCAGTAGGAGCCCACAGGGAAACTATGGCTACACCTTC,CASRSPQGNYGYTF
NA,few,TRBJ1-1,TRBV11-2,TGTGCCAGCAGCTTGCGGGACACTGAAGCTTTCTTT,CASSLRDTEAFF
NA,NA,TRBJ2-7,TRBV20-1,TGCAGTGGCCTCAGGGGCTACGAGCAGTACTTC,CSGLRGYEQYF
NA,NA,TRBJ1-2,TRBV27,TGTGCCAGCAGCCCGGACTCCCGGCGTGGCTACACCTTC,CASSPDSRRGYTF
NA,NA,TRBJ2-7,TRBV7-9,TGTGCCAGCAGCTTTAGATCAGCTAGCGAGCAGTACTTC,CASSFRSASEQYF
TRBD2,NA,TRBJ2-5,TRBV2,TGTGCCAGCAGAGCGGGACTAGCGCACCGAGAGACCCAGTACTTC,CASRAGLAHRETQYF
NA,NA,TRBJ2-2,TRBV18,TGTGCCAGCTCATCAGGGGACCTCACCGGGGAGCTGTTTTTT,CASSSGDLTGELFF
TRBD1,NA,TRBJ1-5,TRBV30,TGTGCCTGTGCGGAGCAGGGGGACCAGCCCCAGCATTTT,CACAEQGDQPQHF
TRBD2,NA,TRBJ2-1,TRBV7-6,TGTGCCAGCACGGGCGGGAGGGTGGACAATGAGCAGTTCTTC,CASTGGRVDNEQFF
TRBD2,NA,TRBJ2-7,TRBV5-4,TGTGCCAGCAGCGTGTTGGCTAGCGGGAGGGACCGCTACGAGCAGTACTTC,CASSVLASGRDRYEQYF
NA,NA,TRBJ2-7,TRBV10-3,TGTGCCATCAGTTGGGCCCTTTACTACGAGCAGTACTTC,CAISWALYYEQYF
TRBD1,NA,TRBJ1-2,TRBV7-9,TGTTCCAGCAGCTTAAGGACAGGGTCTAACTATGGCTACACCTTC,CSSSLRTGSNYGYTF
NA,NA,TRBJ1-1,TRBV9,TGTGCCAGCAGCCCCGGGGGGAACACTGAAGCTTTCTTT,CASSPGGNTEAFF
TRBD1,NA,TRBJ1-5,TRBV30,TGTGCCTGGACGAGTCAGGGGGTGCATCAGCCCCAGCATTTT,CAWTSQGVHQPQHF
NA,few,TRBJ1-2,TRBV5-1,TGCGCCAGCAGCTTGGGTATACCGGGGGGGGCGCCCGAATATGGCTACACCTTC,CASSLGIPGGAPEYGYTF
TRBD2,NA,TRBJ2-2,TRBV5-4,TGTGCCAGCAGCTTGGCGTCTAGCGGGGGCACCGGGGAGCTGTTTTTT,CASSLASSGGTGELFF
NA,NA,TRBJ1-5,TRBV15,TGTGCCACCGGCTCCAATCAGCCCCAGCATTTT,CATGSNQPQHF
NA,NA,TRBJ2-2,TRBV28,TGTGCCAGCAGGACCTCACAGGGCATCACCGGGGAGCTGTTTTTT,CASRTSQGITGELFF
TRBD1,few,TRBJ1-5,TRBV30,TGTGCCTGGAGCGCCGTCCCGGGACAGGCCAATCAGCCCCAGCATTTT,CAWSAVPGQANQPQHF
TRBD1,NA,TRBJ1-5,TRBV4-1,TGCGCCAGCAGCCAAGACGTTCCTGGGGGACAGGGGCGTTATCAGCCCCAGCATTTT,CASSQDVPGGQGRYQPQHF
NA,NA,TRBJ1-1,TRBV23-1,TGCGCCAGCAGGGAGAGGGATGGCACTGAAGCTTTCTTT,CASRERDGTEAFF
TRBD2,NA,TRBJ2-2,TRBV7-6,TGTGCCAGCAGCCGGACTAGCGGGAGTGGTTTCGTCGGGGAGCTGTTTTTT,CASSRTSGSGFVGELFF
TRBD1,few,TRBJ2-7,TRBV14,TGTGCCAGCAGCCAAGGACAGGGCGGGCACGAGCAGTACTTC,CASSQGQGGHEQYF
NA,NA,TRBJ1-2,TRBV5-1,TGCGCCAGCAGCGGGCAGCGGAACTATGGCTACACCTTC,CASSGQRNYGYTF
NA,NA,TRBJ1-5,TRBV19,TGTGCCAGTGACAGGCCCAATCAGCCCCAGCATTTT,CASDRPNQPQHF
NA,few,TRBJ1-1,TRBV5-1,TGCGCCAGCAGCCCTGAGACCCAAGGAAGAGGGATGAACACTGAAGCTTTCTTT,CASSPETQGRGMNTEAFF
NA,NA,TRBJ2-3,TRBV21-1,TGTGCCAGCAGCAAAGGGGCTAGCGGGGGGACCAGCACAGATACGCAGTATTTT,CASSKGASGGTSTDTQYF
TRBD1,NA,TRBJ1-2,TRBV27,TGTGCCAGCAGCCCAAGCGTTGACAGGGGACATGGCTACACCTTC,CASSPSVDRGHGYTF
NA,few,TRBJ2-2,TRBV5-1,TGCGCCAGCAGCTTGGGACAGGGAGGCACCGGGGAGCTGTTTTTT,CASSLGQGGTGELFF
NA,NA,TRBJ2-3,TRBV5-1,TGCGCCAGCAGCTTGGCCGGCCAACAGACGACTACGCAGTATTTT,CASSLAGQQTTTQYF
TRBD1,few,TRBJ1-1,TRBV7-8,TGTGCCAGCAGCTTAGGAGGACAGGGGTTTGAAGCTTTCTTT,CASSLGGQGFEAFF
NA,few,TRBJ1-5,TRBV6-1,TGTGCCAGCAGTGACGACCGAGGGTGGGGCAATCAGCCCCAGCATTTT,CASSDDRGWGNQPQHF
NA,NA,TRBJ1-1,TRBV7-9,TGTGCCAGCAGCTTAGCGGCGAACACTGAAGCTTTCTTT,CASSLAANTEAFF
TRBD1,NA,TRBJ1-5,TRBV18,TGTGCCAGCTCACCGGGACAGGGCTCTAGCAATCAGCCCCAGCATTTT,CASSPGQGSSNQPQHF
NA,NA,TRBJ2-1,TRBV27,TGTGCCAGCAGTTTATTCACCGGGACAGAGCAGTTCTTC,CASSLFTGTEQFF
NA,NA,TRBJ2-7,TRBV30,TGTGCCTGGAGTGTACGACAGTACGAGCAGTACTTC,CAWSVRQYEQYF
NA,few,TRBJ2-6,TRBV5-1,TGCGCCAGCAGCTTGACACGGGGCTCTGGGGCCAACGTCCTGACTTTC,CASSLTRGSGANVLTF
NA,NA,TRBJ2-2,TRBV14,TGTGCCAGCAGCCTAAGCGCGGGCGGGGAGCTGTTTTTT,CASSLSAGGELFF
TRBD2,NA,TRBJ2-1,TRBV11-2,TGTGCCAGCAGCTTAGATCCCCCTAGCGGGCGTTACAATGAGCAGTTCTTC,CASSLDPPSGRYNEQFF
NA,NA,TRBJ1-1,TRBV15,TGTGCCACCAGCAGAGAGATCAGTTCCTTCACTGAAGCTTTCTTT,CATSREISSFTEAFF
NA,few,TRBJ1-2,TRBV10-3,TGTGCCATCAGTGAGCCAGGGCGGTATGGCTACACCTTC,CAISEPGRYGYTF
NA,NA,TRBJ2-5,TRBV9,TGTGCCAGCAGCGTAGACGGAGGTCGAGAGACCCAGTACTTC,CASSVDGGRETQYF
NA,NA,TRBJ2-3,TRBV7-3,TGTGCCAGCAGCACAGGGTCCACAGATACGCAGTATTTT,CASSTGSTDTQYF
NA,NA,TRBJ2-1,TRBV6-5,TGTGCCAGCAGTTACTCCCCGAGAGGCGGTGAGCAGTTCTTC,CASSYSPRGGEQFF
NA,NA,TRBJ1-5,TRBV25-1,TGTGCCAGCAGTGAAACAGGTTTGCGTCAGCCCCAGCATTTT,CASSETGLRQPQHF